The clone carrying this TCR beta chain was detected once. Its cognate antigen is unknown. CD8 cells regarded as naive lacked CD45RO, were positively chosen for CCR7, and omitted terminally differentiated effector memory CD45RA+ cells. The CDR3 totals 13 residues. Germline lookup yields CDR1 MGHRA and CDR2 YSYEKL. V lost 1 base to trimming and J lost 8 bases, with 6 bases between them. This specimen belongs to a study of shared clonotypes between healthy human individuals. Study information: Three CD4 naive, three CD4 memory, two CD8 naive and one CD8 memory plate were used per donor.

Study-wide results and caveats: Represented diversity (both genetic and exposure-history) was limited by the small number of donors. Measured sharing among donors was expected to vary with sequencing depth.

The method was immunoSEQ multiplex PCR; TCRdb's version includes in-frame clones alone and lacks a portion of them. In the table there are around 560,000 clones, roughly 96% of which are singletons. This clonotype was sampled from a woman aged 25 to 39 in good health. The rearrangement uses TRBV4-1 and TRBJ1-6; D not resolved. Material for sequencing was naive CD8+ T cells sorted from blood. CDR3 coding DNA: TGCGCCAGCAGCCAAGGTCGGGATTCACCCCTCCACTTT. Its protein is CASSQGRDSPLHF.